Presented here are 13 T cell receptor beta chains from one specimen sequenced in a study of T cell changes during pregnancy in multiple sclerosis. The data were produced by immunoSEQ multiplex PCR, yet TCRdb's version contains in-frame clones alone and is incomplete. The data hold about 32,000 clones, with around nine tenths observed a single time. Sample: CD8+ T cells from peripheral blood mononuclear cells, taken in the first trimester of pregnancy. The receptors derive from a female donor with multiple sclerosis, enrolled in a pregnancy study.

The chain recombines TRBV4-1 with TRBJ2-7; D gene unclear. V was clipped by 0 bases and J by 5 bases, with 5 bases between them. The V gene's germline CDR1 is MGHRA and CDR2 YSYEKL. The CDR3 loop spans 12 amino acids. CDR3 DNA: TGCGCCAGCAGCCAAGATCTAGACGAGCAGTACTTC. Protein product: CASSQDLDEQYF.

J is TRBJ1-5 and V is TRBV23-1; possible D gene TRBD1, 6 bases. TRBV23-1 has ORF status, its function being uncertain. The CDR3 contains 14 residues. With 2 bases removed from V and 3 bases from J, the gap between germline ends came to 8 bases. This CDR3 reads CASSQGQNNQPQHF. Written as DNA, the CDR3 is TGCGCCAGCAGTCAAGGACAGAACAATCAGCCCCAGCATTTT.

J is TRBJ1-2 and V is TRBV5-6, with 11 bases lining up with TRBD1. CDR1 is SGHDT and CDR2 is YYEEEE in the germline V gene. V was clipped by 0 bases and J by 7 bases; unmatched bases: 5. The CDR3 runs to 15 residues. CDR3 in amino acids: CASSLGTGGVFGYTF. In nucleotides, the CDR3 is TGTGCCAGCAGCTTGGGGACAGGGGGCGTTTTTGGCTACACCTTC.

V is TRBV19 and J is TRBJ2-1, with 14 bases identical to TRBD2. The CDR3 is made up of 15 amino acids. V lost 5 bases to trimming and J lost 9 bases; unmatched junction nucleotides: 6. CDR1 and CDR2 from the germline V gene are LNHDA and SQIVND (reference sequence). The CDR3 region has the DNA TGTGCCAGTAGTTGGGGACTAGCGGGAGTTAGTGAGCAGTTCTTC. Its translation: CASSWGLAGVSEQFF.

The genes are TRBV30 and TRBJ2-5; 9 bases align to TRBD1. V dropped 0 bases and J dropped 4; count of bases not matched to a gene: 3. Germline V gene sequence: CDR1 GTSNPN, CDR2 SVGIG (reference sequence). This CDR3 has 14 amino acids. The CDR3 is CAWSVPDRGETQYF. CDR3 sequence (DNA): TGTGCCTGGAGTGTACCGGACAGGGGAGAGACCCAGTACTTC. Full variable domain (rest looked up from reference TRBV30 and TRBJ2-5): SQTIHQWPATLVQPVGSPLSLECTVEGTSNPNLYWYRQAAGRGLQLLFYSVGIGQISSEVPQNLSASRPQDRQFILSSKKLLLSDSGFYLCAWSVPDRGETQYFGPGTRLLVL.

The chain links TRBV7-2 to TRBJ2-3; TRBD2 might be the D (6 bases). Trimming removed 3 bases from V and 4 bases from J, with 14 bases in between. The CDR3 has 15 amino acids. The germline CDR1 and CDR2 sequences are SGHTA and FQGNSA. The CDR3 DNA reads TGTGCCAGCAGCTTCGTACGGGAGTCAGCAGATACGCAGTATTTT. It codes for CASSFVRESADTQYF.

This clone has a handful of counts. The CDR3 coding sequence is TGCGCCAGCAGCCGAGAACAGGGAAGTGGGGCCAACGTCCTGACTTTC. It encodes CASSREQGSGANVLTF. The rearrangement joins TRBV4-1 to TRBJ2-6, with a possible D match to TRBD1 (6 bases). The CDR3 spans 16 residues. Germline V gene data show CDR1 as MGHRA and CDR2 as YSYEKL. The V and J ends lost 4 bases and 3 bases respectively, with 13 bases between them.

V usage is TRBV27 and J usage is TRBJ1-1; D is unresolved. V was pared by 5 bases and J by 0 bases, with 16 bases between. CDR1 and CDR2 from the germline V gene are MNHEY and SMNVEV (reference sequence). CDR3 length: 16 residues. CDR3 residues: CASSPGRERMNTEAFF. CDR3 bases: TGTGCCAGCAGTCCCGGACGGGAACGCATGAACACTGAAGCTTTCTTT.

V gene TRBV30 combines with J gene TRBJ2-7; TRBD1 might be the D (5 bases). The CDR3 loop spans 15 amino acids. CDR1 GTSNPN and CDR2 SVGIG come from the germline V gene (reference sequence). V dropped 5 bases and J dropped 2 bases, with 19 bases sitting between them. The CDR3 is CAWRGGGQDPYEQYF. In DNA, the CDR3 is TGTGCCTGGCGTGGCGGCGGACAAGACCCCTACGAGCAGTACTTC.

This chain's CDR3 is CASNNSSGRATDTQYF. The CDR3 nucleotides read TGTGCCAGCAACAATTCTAGCGGGAGGGCCACAGATACGCAGTATTTT. The rearrangement uses TRBV6-4 and TRBJ2-3; 12 bases line up with TRBD2. The J segment lost 2 bases and the V segment lost 7 bases, leaving 7 bases of the junction unmatched. Looked up from germline, CDR1 is MRHNA and CDR2 is SNTAGT. The CDR3 totals 16 residues.

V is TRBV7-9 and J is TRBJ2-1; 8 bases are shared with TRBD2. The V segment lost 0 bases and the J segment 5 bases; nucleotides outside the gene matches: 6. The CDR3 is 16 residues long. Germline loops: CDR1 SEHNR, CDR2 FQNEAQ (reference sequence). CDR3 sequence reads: CASSLASGGTNNEQFF. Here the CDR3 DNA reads TGTGCCAGCAGCTTAGCCTCGGGAGGGACTAACAATGAGCAGTTCTTC.

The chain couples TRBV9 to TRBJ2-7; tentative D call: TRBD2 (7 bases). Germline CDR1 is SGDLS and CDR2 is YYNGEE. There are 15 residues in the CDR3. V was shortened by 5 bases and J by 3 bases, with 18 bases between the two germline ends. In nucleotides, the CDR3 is TGTGCCAGCAGTCTTAGGGGGGGGGCAGACTACGAGCAGTACTTC. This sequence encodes CASSLRGGADYEQYF.

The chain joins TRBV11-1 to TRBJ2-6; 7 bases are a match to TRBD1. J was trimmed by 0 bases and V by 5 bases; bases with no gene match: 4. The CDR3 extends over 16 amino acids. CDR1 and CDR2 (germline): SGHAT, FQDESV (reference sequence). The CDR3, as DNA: TGTGCCAGCAGCCGGGACAGAAGCTCTGGGGCCAACGTCCTGACTTTC. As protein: CASSRDRSSGANVLTF.